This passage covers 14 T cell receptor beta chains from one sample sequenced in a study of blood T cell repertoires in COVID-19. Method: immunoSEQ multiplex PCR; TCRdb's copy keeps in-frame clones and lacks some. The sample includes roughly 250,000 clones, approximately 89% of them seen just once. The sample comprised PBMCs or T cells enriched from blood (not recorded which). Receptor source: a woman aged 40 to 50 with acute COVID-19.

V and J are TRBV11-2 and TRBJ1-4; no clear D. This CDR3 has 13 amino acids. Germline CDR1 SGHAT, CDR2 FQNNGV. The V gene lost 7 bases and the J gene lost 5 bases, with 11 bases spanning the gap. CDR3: CASKRSLNEKLFF. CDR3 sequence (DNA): TGTGCCAGCAAGAGGAGCTTGAATGAAAAACTGTTTTTT.

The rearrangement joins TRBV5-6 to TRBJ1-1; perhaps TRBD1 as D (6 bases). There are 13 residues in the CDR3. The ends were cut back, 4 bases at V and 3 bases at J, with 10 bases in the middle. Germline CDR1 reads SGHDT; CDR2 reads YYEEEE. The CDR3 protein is CASSQNRDTEAFF. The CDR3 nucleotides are TGTGCCAGCAGCCAGAACAGGGACACTGAAGCTTTCTTT. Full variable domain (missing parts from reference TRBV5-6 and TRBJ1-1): DAGVTQSPTHLIKTRGQQVTLRCSPKSGHDTVSWYQQALGQGPQFIFQYYEEEERQRGNFPDRFSGHQFPNYSSELNVNALLLGDSALYLCASSQNRDTEAFFGQGTRLTVV.

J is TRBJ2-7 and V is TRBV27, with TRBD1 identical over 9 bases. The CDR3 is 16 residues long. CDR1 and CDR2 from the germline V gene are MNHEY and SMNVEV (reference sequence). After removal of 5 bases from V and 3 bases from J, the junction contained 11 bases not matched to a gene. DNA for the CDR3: TGTGCCAGCAGTGCCGGACAGGGGTTATTGAGCTACGAGCAGTACTTC. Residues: CASSAGQGLLSYEQYF.

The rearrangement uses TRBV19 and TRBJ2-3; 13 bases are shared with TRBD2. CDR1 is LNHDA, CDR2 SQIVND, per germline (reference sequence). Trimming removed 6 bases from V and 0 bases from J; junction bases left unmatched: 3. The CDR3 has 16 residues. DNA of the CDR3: TGTGCCAGTAGCCTGGGACTAGCGGGAAGCACAGATACGCAGTATTTT. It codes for CASSLGLAGSTDTQYF.

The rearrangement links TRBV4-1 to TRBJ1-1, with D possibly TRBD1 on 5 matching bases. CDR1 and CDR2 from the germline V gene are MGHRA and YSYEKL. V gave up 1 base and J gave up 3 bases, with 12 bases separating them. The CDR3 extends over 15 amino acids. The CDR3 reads CASSQAPQVDTEAFF. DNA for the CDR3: TGCGCCAGCAGCCAAGCACCACAGGTTGACACTGAAGCTTTCTTT.

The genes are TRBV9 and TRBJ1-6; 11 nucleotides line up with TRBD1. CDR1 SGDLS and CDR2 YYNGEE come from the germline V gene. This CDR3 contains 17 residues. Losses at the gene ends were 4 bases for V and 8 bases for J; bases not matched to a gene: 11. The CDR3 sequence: CASSIYGTGGRDSPLHF. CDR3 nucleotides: TGTGCCAGCAGCATATACGGGACAGGGGGTAGGGATTCACCCCTCCACTTT.

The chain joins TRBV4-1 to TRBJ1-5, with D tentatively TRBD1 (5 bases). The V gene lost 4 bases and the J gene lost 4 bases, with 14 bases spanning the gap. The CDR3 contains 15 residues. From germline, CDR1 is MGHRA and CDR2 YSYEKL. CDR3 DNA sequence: TGCGCCAGCAGCCTGACTAGTCAGGGTAATCAGCCCCAGCATTTT. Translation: CASSLTSQGNQPQHF.

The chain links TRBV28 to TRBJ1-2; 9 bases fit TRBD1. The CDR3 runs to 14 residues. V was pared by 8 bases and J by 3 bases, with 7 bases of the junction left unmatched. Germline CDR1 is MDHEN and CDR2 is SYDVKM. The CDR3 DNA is TGTGCCAGCCGGGAACAGGGGGCGGACTATGGCTACACCTTC. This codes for CASREQGADYGYTF.

The chain's CDR3 is CASSPQENTQYF. The CDR3 coding sequence is TGTGCCAGCTCACCACAGGAGAATACGCAGTATTTT. This sequence joins TRBV18 and TRBJ2-3; D is unclear. Trimming left V 1 base short and J 7 bases short, with 6 bases between. The germline V gene has CDR1 KGHSH and CDR2 LQKENI. This CDR3 region has 12 residues.

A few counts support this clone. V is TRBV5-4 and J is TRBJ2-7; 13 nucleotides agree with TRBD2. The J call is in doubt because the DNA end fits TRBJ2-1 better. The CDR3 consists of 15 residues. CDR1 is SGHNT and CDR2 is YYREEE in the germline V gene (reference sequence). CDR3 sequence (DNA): TGTGCCAGCAGTTCCTCAACTAGCGGGAGGGCCACCCAGTTCTTC. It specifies CASSSSTSGRATQFF.

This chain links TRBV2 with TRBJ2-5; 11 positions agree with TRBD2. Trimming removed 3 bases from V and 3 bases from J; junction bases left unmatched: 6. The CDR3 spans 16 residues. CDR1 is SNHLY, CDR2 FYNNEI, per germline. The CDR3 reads CASSELAGGIEETQYF. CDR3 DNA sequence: TGTGCCAGCAGTGAGTTAGCGGGAGGGATAGAAGAGACCCAGTACTTC.

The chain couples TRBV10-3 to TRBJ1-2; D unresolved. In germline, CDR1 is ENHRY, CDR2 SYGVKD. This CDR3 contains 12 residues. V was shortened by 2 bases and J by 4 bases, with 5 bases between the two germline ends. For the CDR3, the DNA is TGTGCCATCAGTGAGGGCTTCTATGGCTACACCTTC. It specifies CAISEGFYGYTF.

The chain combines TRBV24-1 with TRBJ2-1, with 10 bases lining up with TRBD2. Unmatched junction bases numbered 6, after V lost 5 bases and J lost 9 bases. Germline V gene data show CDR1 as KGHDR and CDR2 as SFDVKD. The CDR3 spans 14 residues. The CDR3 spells CATSASGRRSEQFF. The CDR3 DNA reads TGTGCCACCAGTGCTAGCGGGAGAAGAAGTGAGCAGTTCTTC.

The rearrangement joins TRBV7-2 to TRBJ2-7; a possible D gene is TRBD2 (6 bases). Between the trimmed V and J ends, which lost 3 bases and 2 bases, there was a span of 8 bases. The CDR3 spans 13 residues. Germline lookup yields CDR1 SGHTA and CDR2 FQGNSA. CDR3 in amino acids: CASSFSGTYEQYF. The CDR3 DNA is TGTGCCAGCAGCTTTAGCGGTACCTACGAGCAGTACTTC.